This passage covers 2 T cell receptor beta chains from one sample sequenced in a study of CD8+ T cells in alopecia areata. Extracted RNA was reverse transcribed, and the resulting cDNA served as sequencing template. Clones were sequenced by immunoSEQ multiplex PCR, and TCRdb holds only the in-frame ones, with some missing. This table has more than 140,000 clones, around 83% appearing once. Treatment: oral pan-JAK inhibitor, 5-10 mg twice daily. This sample comprised CD8+ T cells sorted from blood, obtained at week 4, from a patient treated with tofacitinib. Every receptor here comes from a human donor with alopecia areata.

The table lists this clone with a few counts. V is TRBV5-6 and J is TRBJ2-5; D unresolved. V shed 4 bases and J shed 4 bases, with 14 bases lying between them. This CDR3 is built from 14 residues. The germline gives CDR1 SGHDT, CDR2 YYEEEE. The CDR3 DNA reads as TGTGCCAGCAGCCTAGACTGGAAGTTAGAGACCCAGTACTTC. The encoded protein is CASSLDWKLETQYF.

This chain links TRBV18 with TRBJ2-1; D is unresolved. Germline CDR1 and CDR2: KGHSH and LQKENI. There are 13 residues in the CDR3. The V gene lost 5 bases and the J gene lost 8 bases, with 13 bases spanning the gap. CDR3 in amino acids: CASSWVGNDEQFF. In nucleotides, the CDR3 is TGTGCCAGCTCATGGGTAGGAAATGATGAGCAGTTCTTC.